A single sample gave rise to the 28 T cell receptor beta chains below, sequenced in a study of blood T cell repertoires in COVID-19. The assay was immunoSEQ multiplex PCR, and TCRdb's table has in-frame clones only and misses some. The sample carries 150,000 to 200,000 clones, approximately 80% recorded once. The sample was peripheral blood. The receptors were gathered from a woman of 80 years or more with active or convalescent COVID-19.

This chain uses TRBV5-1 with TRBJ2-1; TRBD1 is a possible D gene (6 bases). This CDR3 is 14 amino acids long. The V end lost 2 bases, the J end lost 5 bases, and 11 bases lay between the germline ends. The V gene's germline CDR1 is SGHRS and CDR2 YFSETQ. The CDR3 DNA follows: TGCGCCAGCAGCTTCGAACAGGGAAACAATGAGCAGTTCTTC. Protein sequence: CASSFEQGNNEQFF.

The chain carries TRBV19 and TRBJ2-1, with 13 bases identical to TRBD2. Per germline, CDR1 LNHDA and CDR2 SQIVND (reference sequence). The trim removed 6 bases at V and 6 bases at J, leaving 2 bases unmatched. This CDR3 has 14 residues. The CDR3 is CASRLAGGPNEQFF. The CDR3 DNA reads TGTGCCAGTAGACTAGCGGGGGGGCCCAATGAGCAGTTCTTC.

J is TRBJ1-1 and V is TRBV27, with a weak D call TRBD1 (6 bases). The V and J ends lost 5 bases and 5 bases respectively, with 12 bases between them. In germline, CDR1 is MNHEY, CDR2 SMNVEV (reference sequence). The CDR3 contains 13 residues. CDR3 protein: CASSLRDTTEAFF. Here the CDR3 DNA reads TGTGCCAGCAGTCTACGGGACACTACTGAAGCTTTCTTT.

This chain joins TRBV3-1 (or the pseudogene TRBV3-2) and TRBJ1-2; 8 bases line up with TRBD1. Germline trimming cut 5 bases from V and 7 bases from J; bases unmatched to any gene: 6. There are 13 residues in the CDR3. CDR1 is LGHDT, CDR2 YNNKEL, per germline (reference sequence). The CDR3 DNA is TGTGCCAGCAGCGTAGACAGGGGCCGTGGCTACACCTTC. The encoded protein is CASSVDRGRGYTF.

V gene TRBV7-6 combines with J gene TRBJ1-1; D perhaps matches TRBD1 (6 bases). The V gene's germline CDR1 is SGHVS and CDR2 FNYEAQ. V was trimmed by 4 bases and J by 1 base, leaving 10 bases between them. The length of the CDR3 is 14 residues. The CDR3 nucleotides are TGTGCCAGCAGCTCTCAACAGGGGAACACTGAAGCTTTCTTT. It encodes CASSSQQGNTEAFF.

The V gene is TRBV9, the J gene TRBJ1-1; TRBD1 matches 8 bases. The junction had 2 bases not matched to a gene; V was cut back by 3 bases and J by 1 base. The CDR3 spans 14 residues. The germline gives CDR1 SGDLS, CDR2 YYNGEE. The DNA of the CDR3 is TGTGCCAGCAGCGCCGGGACAGGGAACACTGAAGCTTTCTTT. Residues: CASSAGTGNTEAFF.

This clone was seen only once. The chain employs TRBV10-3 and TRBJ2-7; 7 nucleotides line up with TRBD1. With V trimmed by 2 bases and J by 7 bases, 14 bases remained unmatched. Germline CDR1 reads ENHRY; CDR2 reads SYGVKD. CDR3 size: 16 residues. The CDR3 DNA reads TGTGCCATCAGTGAGGGGACAGCCTCTTTAACGGGGGAGCAGTACTTC. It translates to CAISEGTASLTGEQYF.

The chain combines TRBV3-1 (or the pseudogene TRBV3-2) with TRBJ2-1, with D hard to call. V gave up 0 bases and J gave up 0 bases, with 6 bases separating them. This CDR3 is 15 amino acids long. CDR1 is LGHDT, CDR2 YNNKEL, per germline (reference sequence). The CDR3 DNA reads TGTGCCAGCAGCCAAGAATCGAGCTCCTACAATGAGCAGTTCTTC. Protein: CASSQESSSYNEQFF.

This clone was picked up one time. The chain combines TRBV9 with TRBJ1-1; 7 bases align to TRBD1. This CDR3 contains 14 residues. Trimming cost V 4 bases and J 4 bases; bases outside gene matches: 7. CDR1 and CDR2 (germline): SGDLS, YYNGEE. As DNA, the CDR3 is TGTGCCAGCAGCTCCCAGGGGGGCAGCACTGAAGCTTTCTTT. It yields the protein CASSSQGGSTEAFF. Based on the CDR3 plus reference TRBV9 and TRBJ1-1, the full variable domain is DSGVTQTPKHLITATGQRVTLRCSPRSGDLSVYWYQQSLDQGLQFLIQYYNGEERAKGNILERFSAQQFPDLHSELNLSSLELGDSALYFCASSSQGGSTEAFFGQGTRLTVV.

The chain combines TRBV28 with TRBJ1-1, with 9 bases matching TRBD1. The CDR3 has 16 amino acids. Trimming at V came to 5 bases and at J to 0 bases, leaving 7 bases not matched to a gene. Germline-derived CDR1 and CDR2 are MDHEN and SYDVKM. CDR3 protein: CASSPWTGAMNTEAFF. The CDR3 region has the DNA TGTGCCAGCAGTCCGTGGACAGGGGCCATGAACACTGAAGCTTTCTTT.

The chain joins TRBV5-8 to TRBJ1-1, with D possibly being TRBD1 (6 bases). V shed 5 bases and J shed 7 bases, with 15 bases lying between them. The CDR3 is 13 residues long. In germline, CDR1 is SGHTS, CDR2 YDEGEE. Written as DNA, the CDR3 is TGTGCCAGCAGACCAGGACAGAGGGTTGAAGCTTTCTTT. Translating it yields CASRPGQRVEAFF.

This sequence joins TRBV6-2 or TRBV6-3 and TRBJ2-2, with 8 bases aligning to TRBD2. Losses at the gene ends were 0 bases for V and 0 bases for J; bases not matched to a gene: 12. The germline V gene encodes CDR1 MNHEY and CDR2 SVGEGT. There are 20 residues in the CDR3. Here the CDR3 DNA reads TGTGCCAGCAGTTACTCTGTCCGGGGGGGCCAAACCGCGAACACCGGGGAGCTGTTTTTT. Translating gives CASSYSVRGGQTANTGELFF.

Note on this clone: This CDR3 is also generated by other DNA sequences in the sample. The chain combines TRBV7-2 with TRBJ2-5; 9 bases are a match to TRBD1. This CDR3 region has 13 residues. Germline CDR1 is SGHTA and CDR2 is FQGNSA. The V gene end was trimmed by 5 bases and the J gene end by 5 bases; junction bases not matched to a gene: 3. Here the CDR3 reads CASSPGTGETQYF. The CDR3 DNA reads TGTGCCAGCAGCCCCGGGACAGGGGAGACCCAGTACTTC.

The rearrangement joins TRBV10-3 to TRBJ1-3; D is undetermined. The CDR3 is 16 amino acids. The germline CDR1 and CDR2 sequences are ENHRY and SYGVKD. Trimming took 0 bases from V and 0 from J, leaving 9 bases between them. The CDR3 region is CAISESGRDSGNTIYF. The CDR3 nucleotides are TGTGCCATCAGTGAGTCCGGACGGGACTCTGGAAACACCATATATTTT.

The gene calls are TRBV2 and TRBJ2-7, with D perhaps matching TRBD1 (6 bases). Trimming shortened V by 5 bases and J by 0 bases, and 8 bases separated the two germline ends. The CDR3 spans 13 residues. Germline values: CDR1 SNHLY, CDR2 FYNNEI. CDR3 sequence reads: CASSKDSSYEQYF. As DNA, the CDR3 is TGTGCCAGCAGTAAGGACAGCTCCTACGAGCAGTACTTC.

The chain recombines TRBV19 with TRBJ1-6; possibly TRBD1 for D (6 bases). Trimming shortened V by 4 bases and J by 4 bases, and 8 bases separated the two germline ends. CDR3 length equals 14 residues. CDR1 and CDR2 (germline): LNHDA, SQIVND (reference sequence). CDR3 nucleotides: TGTGCCAGTAGTACTGGACAGTATAATTCACCCCTCCACTTT. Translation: CASSTGQYNSPLHF.

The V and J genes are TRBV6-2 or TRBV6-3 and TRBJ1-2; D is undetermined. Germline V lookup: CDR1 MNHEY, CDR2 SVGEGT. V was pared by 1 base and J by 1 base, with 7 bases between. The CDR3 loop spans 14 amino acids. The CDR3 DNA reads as TGTGCCAGCAGTTACTACAGCCTTAACTATGGCTACACCTTC. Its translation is CASSYYSLNYGYTF.

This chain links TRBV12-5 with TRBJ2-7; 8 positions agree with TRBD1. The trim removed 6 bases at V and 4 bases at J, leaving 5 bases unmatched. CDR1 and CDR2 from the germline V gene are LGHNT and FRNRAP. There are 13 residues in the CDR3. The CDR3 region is CASGSDRAYEQYF. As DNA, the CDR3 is TGTGCTAGTGGCTCGGACAGGGCTTACGAGCAGTACTTC.

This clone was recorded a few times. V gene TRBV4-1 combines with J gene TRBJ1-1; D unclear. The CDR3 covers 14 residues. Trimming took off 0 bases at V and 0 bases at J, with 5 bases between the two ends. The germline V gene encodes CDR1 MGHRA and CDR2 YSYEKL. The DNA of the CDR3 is TGCGCCAGCAGCCAAGATCCAGTGAACACTGAAGCTTTCTTT. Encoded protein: CASSQDPVNTEAFF.

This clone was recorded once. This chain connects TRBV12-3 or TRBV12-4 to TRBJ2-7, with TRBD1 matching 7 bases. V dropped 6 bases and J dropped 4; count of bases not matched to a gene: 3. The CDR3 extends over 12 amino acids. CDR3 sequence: CASRETGYEQYF. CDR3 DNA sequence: TGTGCCAGCAGAGAGACAGGGTACGAGCAGTACTTC.

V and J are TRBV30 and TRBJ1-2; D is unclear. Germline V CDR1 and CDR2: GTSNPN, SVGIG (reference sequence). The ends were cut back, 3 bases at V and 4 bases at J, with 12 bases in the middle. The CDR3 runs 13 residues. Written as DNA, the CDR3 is TGTGCCTGGAGGCCCCCTGGCAGCTATGGCTACACCTTC. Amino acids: CAWRPPGSYGYTF.

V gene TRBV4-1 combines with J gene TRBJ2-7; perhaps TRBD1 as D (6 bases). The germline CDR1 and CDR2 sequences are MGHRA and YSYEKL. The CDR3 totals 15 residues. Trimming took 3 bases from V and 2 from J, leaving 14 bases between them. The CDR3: CASSQLWGQAYEQYF. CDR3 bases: TGCGCCAGCAGCCAGCTTTGGGGACAAGCCTACGAGCAGTACTTC.

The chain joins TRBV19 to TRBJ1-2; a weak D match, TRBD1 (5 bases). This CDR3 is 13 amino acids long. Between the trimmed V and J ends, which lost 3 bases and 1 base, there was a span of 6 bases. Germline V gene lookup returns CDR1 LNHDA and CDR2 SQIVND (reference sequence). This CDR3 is CASSIDSNYGYTF. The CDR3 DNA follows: TGTGCCAGTAGTATTGACAGTAACTATGGCTACACCTTC.

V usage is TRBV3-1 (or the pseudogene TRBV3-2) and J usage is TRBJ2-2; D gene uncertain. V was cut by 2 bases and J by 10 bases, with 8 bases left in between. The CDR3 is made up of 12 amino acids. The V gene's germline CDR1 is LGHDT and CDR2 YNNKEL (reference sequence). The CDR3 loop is CASSQSQAELFF. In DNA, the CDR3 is TGTGCCAGCAGCCAAAGCCAAGCGGAGCTGTTTTTT.

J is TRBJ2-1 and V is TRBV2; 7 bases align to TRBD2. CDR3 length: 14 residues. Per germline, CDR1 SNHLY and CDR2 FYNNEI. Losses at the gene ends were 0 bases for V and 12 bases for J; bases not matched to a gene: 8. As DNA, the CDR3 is TGTGCCAGCAGTGAAGCTTGGGAGGGTCAGGGGCAGTTCTTC. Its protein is CASSEAWEGQGQFF.

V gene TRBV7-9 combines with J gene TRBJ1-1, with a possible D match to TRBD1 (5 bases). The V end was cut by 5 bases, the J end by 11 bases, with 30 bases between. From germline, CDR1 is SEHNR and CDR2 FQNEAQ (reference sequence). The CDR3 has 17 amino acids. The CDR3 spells CASSVITQSGAWGLAFF. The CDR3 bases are TGTGCCAGCAGCGTAATCACCCAGAGTGGGGCGTGGGGTTTGGCTTTCTTT.

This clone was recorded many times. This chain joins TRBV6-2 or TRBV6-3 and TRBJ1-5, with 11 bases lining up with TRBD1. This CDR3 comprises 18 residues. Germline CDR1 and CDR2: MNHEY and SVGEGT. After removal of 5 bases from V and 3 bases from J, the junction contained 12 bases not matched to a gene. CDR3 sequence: CASSNYGQGAPLNQPQHF. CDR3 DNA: TGTGCCAGCAGTAACTACGGACAGGGGGCCCCACTCAATCAGCCCCAGCATTTT.

This CDR3 is CASSDSGTPYEQYF. The CDR3 region has the DNA TGTGCCAGCAGTGACTCCGGGACTCCGTACGAGCAGTACTTC. The J gene is TRBJ2-7, the V gene TRBV25-1; D may be TRBD2 (6 bases). The CDR3 loop spans 14 amino acids. CDR1 is MGHDK, CDR2 SYGVNS, per germline. V was trimmed by 3 bases and J by 4 bases, leaving 13 bases between them.